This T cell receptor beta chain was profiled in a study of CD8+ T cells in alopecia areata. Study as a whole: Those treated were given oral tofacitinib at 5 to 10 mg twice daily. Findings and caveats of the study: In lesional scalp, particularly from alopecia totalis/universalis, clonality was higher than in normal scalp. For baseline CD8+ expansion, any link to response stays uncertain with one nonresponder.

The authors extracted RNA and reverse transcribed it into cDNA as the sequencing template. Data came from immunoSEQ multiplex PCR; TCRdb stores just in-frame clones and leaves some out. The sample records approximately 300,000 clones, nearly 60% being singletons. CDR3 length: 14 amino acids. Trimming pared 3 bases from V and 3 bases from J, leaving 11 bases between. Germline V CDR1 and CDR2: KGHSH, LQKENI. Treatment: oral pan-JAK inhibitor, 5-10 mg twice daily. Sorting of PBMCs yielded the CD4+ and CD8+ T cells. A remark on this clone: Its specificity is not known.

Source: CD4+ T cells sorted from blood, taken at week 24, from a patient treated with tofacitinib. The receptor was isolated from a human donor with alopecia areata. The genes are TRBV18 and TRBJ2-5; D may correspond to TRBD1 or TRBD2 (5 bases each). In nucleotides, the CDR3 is TGTGCCAGCTCACCGAGGGGTGCGGAAGAGACCCAGTACTTC. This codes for CASSPRGAEETQYF.